Below, 29 T cell receptor beta chains from the same sample are listed, as sequenced in a study of cytomegalovirus exposure and HLA in healthy donors. In the PCR, 60 Vbeta and 13 Jbeta primers were used. Clones were read by immunoSEQ multiplex PCR, and TCRdb kept only the in-frame ones, dropping some. In the table there are around 150,000 clones, over 80% of which are singletons. Source material: PBMCs. Every receptor here comes from a woman under 30 in good health and CMV-seronegative.

This chain connects TRBV7-9 to TRBJ2-7, with 9 bases matching TRBD1. Germline trimming cut 5 bases from V and 2 bases from J; bases unmatched to any gene: 7. Per the germline V gene, CDR1 is SEHNR and CDR2 is FQNEAQ (reference sequence). This CDR3 region has 15 residues. CDR3 protein: CASSPPDRGPYEQYF. CDR3 nucleotides: TGTGCCAGCAGCCCTCCGGACAGGGGACCCTACGAGCAGTACTTC.

Of note for this clone: The identical CDR3 is also encoded by other nucleotide sequences in the sample. V gene TRBV5-1 combines with J gene TRBJ1-6, with 9 bases aligning to TRBD1. V gave up 2 bases and J gave up 7 bases; unmatched junction bases: 1. The length of the CDR3 is 14 residues. The germline CDR1 and CDR2 sequences are SGHRS and YFSETQ. The CDR3 DNA reads as TGCGCCAGCAGCTTAGGGACAGGGAATTCACCCCTCCACTTT. Amino acid sequence: CASSLGTGNSPLHF.

This clone was counted between two and nine times. This chain joins TRBV5-6 and TRBJ2-1, with TRBD1 matching over 11 bases. The junction had 8 bases not matched to a gene; V was cut back by 5 bases and J by 7 bases. The germline V gene encodes CDR1 SGHDT and CDR2 YYEEEE. CDR3 size: 15 residues. CDR3: CASRDGTGGNNEQFF. The CDR3 nucleotides are TGTGCCAGCAGGGATGGGACAGGGGGGAATAATGAGCAGTTCTTC.

The chain uses TRBV28 and TRBJ2-7; 7 bases fit TRBD1. Trimming cost V 6 bases and J 3 bases; bases outside gene matches: 11. The CDR3 length is 15 residues. The germline CDR1 and CDR2 sequences are MDHEN and SYDVKM. CDR3 bases: TGTGCCAGCAGCTCCCCAGGACAGGTTCGCTACGAGCAGTACTTC. This encodes CASSSPGQVRYEQYF. The variable domain in full, with the rest retrieved from reference TRBV28 and TRBJ2-7, is DVKVTQSSRYLVKRTGEKVFLECVQDMDHENMFWYRQDPGLGLRLIYFSYDVKMKEKGDIPEGYSVSREKKERFSLILESASTNQTSMYLCASSSPGQVRYEQYFGPGTRLTVT.

V gene TRBV18 combines with J gene TRBJ2-6, with 7 bases identical to TRBD1. Germline CDR1 is KGHSH and CDR2 is LQKENI. The ends lost 2 bases at V and 0 bases at J; junction bases unmatched: 4. The CDR3 runs 17 residues. CDR3 nucleotide sequence: TGTGCCAGCTCACCAACAGGGGCGGCCTCTGGGGCCAACGTCCTGACTTTC. As protein: CASSPTGAASGANVLTF.

The chain carries TRBV5-1 and TRBJ1-4; D uncertain. There are 14 residues in the CDR3. The germline V and J ends were trimmed by 0 bases and 6 bases, with 9 bases remaining between them. CDR1 is SGHRS and CDR2 is YFSETQ in the germline V gene. CDR3 in amino acids: CASSLARGHEKLFF. The CDR3 DNA reads TGCGCCAGCAGCTTGGCCCGGGGTCATGAAAAACTGTTTTTT.

V and J are TRBV13 and TRBJ2-7; 7 bases match TRBD1. Per germline, CDR1 PRHDT and CDR2 FYEKMQ (reference sequence). The J segment lost 3 bases and the V segment lost 5 bases, leaving 10 bases of the junction unmatched. The CDR3 is made up of 15 amino acids. The CDR3 region has the DNA TGTGCCAGCAGCCCGCCCCAGGGACAGTTCTACGAGCAGTACTTC. This gives the protein CASSPPQGQFYEQYF.

This clone was seen once. This chain joins TRBV5-5 and TRBJ2-3; 7 nucleotides align to TRBD2. The V gene end was trimmed by 3 bases and the J gene end by 2 bases; junction bases not matched to a gene: 9. The CDR3 extends over 16 amino acids. Germline V lookup: CDR1 SGHKS, CDR2 YYEKEE (reference sequence). The CDR3, as DNA: TGTGCCAGCAGCTACATACTAGCGCACAACACAGATACGCAGTATTTT. Its translation is CASSYILAHNTDTQYF. The complete variable domain, with remaining parts taken from reference TRBV5-5 and TRBJ2-3, reads DAGVTQSPTHLIKTRGQQVTLRCSPISGHKSVSWYQQVLGQGPQFIFQYYEKEERGRGNFPDRFSARQFPNYSSELNVNALLLGDSALYLCASSYILAHNTDTQYFGPGTRLTVL.

V and J are TRBV6-5 and TRBJ1-1, with TRBD1 identical over 8 bases. The V gene end was trimmed by 6 bases and the J gene end by 1 base; junction bases not matched to a gene: 4. Per germline, CDR1 MNHEY and CDR2 SVGAGI. The CDR3 has 14 residues. CDR3 in amino acids: CASRMDRANTEAFF. CDR3 in DNA: TGTGCCAGCAGGATGGACAGGGCGAACACTGAAGCTTTCTTT.

The V and J genes are TRBV15 and TRBJ2-3, with D perhaps matching TRBD2 (6 bases). CDR3 length equals 17 residues. V gave up 0 bases and J gave up 2 bases, with 15 bases separating them. The germline gives CDR1 LNHNV, CDR2 YYDKDF (reference sequence). This CDR3 is CATSREPGGATTDTQYF. Written as DNA, the CDR3 is TGTGCCACCAGCAGAGAACCCGGGGGAGCCACCACAGATACGCAGTATTTT.

The chain links TRBV6-1 to TRBJ2-3, with D perhaps matching TRBD1 (5 bases). This CDR3 has 14 residues. V gave up 3 bases and J gave up 1 base, with 8 bases separating them. Germline CDR1 is MNHNS and CDR2 is SASEGT. In nucleotides, the CDR3 is TGTGCCAGCAGTGATACAGGCCGCACAGATACGCAGTATTTT. Its protein product is CASSDTGRTDTQYF.

V and J are TRBV15 and TRBJ2-7, with 8 nucleotides matching TRBD1. Germline CDR1 LNHNV, CDR2 YYDKDF (reference sequence). The V segment lost 2 bases and the J segment 6 bases; nucleotides outside the gene matches: 12. This CDR3 is built from 16 residues. The CDR3 sequence is CATSRLGTGGFLEQYF. DNA of the CDR3: TGTGCCACCAGCAGACTTGGGACAGGCGGATTTCTCGAGCAGTACTTC. Full variable domain (rest looked up from reference TRBV15 and TRBJ2-7): DAMVIQNPRYQVTQFGKPVTLSCSQTLNHNVMYWYQQKSSQAPKLLFHYYDKDFNNEADTPDNFQSRRPNTSFCFLDIRSPGLGDTAMYLCATSRLGTGGFLEQYFGPGTRLTVT.

The V and J genes are TRBV27 and TRBJ2-7, with TRBD2 matching 7 bases. This CDR3 has 18 residues. Per the germline V gene, CDR1 is MNHEY and CDR2 is SMNVEV (reference sequence). Trimming took 2 bases from V and 2 from J; bases not matched to a gene: 15. The CDR3 region has the DNA TGTGCCAGCAGTTTAGTGACTAGCAAGGGGTTTTCCCCCTACGAGCAGTACTTC. This sequence encodes CASSLVTSKGFSPYEQYF.

Concerning this clone: Germline and junction disagree at one end, which may indicate a read error. The chain combines TRBV7-9 with TRBJ2-2, with TRBD2 matching over 8 bases. The CDR3 is 16 residues long. Germline V lookup: CDR1 SEHNR, CDR2 FQNEAQ (reference sequence). The CDR3 DNA reads TGTTCCAGCAGCTACAGCGGGGGCTTCTCGACCGGGGAGCTGTTTTTT. This translates into CSSSYSGGFSTGELFF.

The gene calls are TRBV20-1 and TRBJ2-7; D is ambiguous. Germline assignment: CDR1 DFQATT and CDR2 SNEGSKA (reference sequence). V was shortened by 6 bases and J by 4 bases, with 7 bases between the two germline ends. CDR3 size: 10 residues. The CDR3 DNA reads TGCAGTGCATATAGTTACGAGCAGTACTTC. Protein sequence: CSAYSYEQYF.

The chain carries TRBV27 and TRBJ2-7; TRBD1 might be the D (5 bases). This CDR3 comprises 14 residues. V was pared by 4 bases and J by 3 bases, with 13 bases between. CDR1 is MNHEY and CDR2 is SMNVEV in the germline V gene (reference sequence). This chain's CDR3 is CASSSRTTGYEQYF. The DNA for the CDR3 is TGTGCCAGCAGTTCCCGGACAACCGGCTACGAGCAGTACTTC.

The rearrangement links TRBV15 to TRBJ2-5, with TRBD2 as a possible D gene (5 bases). The ends were cut back, 1 base at V and 5 bases at J, with 14 bases in the middle. Germline-derived CDR1 and CDR2 are LNHNV and YYDKDF (reference sequence). This CDR3 is built from 15 residues. CDR3 bases: TGTGCCACCAGCAGAGGGGTACTAGTAAGTGAGACCCAGTACTTC. Encoded protein: CATSRGVLVSETQYF.

The V call is TRBV19, the J call TRBJ2-3; 8 bases line up with TRBD1. V lost 5 bases to trimming and J lost 3 bases; unmatched junction nucleotides: 4. CDR1 and CDR2 from the germline V gene are LNHDA and SQIVND (reference sequence). This CDR3 spans 14 amino acids. The CDR3 protein is CASSGHRGTDTQYF. CDR3 DNA: TGTGCCAGTAGTGGTCACAGGGGGACAGATACGCAGTATTTT.

The CDR3 DNA reads TGTGCCTGGAGTAGAGCGGGGGGATGGTACATTCAGTACTTC. Amino acid sequence: CAWSRAGGWYIQYF. V and J are TRBV30 and TRBJ2-4; TRBD2 aligns across 9 bases. V gave up 2 bases and J gave up 8 bases; unmatched junction bases: 7. Germline CDR1 and CDR2: GTSNPN and SVGIG (reference sequence). The CDR3 covers 14 residues. Variable domain in full (rest from reference TRBV30 and TRBJ2-4): SQTIHQWPATLVQPVGSPLSLECTVEGTSNPNLYWYRQAAGRGLQLLFYSVGIGQISSEVPQNLSASRPQDRQFILSSKKLLLSDSGFYLCAWSRAGGWYIQYFGAGTRLSVL.

V gene TRBV7-9 combines with J gene TRBJ1-4; 8 positions agree with TRBD1. Per germline, CDR1 SEHNR and CDR2 FQNEAQ (reference sequence). The V segment lost 5 bases and the J segment 0 bases; nucleotides outside the gene matches: 14. The CDR3 has 19 amino acids. DNA of the CDR3: TGTGCCAGCAGCACCCCCAGGACAGGGTTTGGGGCAACTAATGAAAAACTGTTTTTT. Its protein is CASSTPRTGFGATNEKLFF.

The V gene is TRBV2, the J gene TRBJ2-1, with 9 bases that match TRBD2. This CDR3 region has 16 residues. Trimming cost V 2 bases and J 9 bases; bases outside gene matches: 11. CDR1 and CDR2 from the germline V gene are SNHLY and FYNNEI. The CDR3 loop reads CASSEQGRAGGSEQFF. The CDR3 DNA follows: TGTGCCAGCAGTGAACAGGGTCGAGCGGGGGGCAGTGAGCAGTTCTTC.

The rearrangement joins TRBV12-5 to TRBJ1-6, with TRBD1 matching over 9 bases. Germline V gene lookup returns CDR1 LGHNT and CDR2 FRNRAP. V shed 6 bases and J 10 bases; nucleotides not matched to a gene: 7. The CDR3 extends over 14 amino acids. This CDR3 is CASGRGQGRSPLHF. The CDR3 DNA follows: TGTGCTAGTGGCCGGGGACAGGGACGATCACCCCTCCACTTT.

The chain has TRBV7-2 and TRBJ1-2, with 7 bases fitting TRBD1. This CDR3 contains 14 residues. V lost 5 bases and J lost 5; bases outside the gene matches: 8. Germline CDR1 and CDR2: SGHTA and FQGNSA. Here the CDR3 DNA reads TGTGCCAGCAGCCCGGACAGGTCTAGTTATGGCTACACCTTC. Its translation is CASSPDRSSYGYTF. Full variable domain (outside the CDR3, taken from reference TRBV7-2 and TRBJ1-2): GAGVSQSPSNKVTEKGKDVELRCDPISGHTALYWYRQSLGQGLEFLIYFQGNSAPDKSGLPSDRFSAERTGGSVSTLTIQRTQQEDSAVYLCASSPDRSSYGYTFGSGTRLTVV.

The chain is built from TRBV5-4 and TRBJ2-7; a weak D match, TRBD2 (7 bases). V shed 3 bases and J shed 6 bases, with 13 bases lying between them. Germline loops: CDR1 SGHNT, CDR2 YYREEE (reference sequence). The CDR3 contains 13 residues. The chain's CDR3 is CASSSAGAGEQYF. The CDR3 DNA sequence: TGTGCCAGCAGCTCCGCGGGGGCCGGCGAGCAGTACTTC.

The sample holds one count of this clone. The rearrangement joins TRBV27 to TRBJ1-2, with D possibly TRBD1 on 6 matching bases. CDR3 size: 15 residues. With 5 bases removed from V and 0 bases from J, the gap between germline ends came to 13 bases. Germline CDR1 reads MNHEY; CDR2 reads SMNVEV (reference sequence). CDR3 nucleotides: TGTGCCAGCAGTACTCGGACAGAATCTAACTATGGCTACACCTTC. Translated: CASSTRTESNYGYTF.

Only one count was recorded for this clone. The rearrangement joins TRBV5-6 to TRBJ2-7, with D tentatively TRBD2 (6 bases). The CDR3 extends over 15 amino acids. CDR1 and CDR2 (germline): SGHDT, YYEEEE. Trimming removed 3 bases from V and 3 bases from J, with 16 bases in between. This chain's CDR3 is CASSSGRGTLYEQYF. DNA of the CDR3: TGTGCCAGCAGCTCGGGGAGAGGGACTCTCTACGAGCAGTACTTC.

The V and J genes are TRBV7-3 and TRBJ1-2, with TRBD1 as a possible D gene (6 bases). V was pared by 4 bases and J by 7 bases, with 19 bases between. CDR1 and CDR2 from the germline V gene are SGHTA and FQGTGA. The CDR3 consists of 15 residues. CDR3 amino acids: CASSSGGAARGGYTF. The CDR3 region has the DNA TGTGCCAGCAGCTCTGGGGGGGCGGCTCGTGGTGGCTACACCTTC.

The J gene is TRBJ1-5, the V gene TRBV15; the match to TRBD1 covers 7 bases. Trimming at V came to 6 bases and at J to 4 bases, leaving 3 bases not matched to a gene. Germline V gene data show CDR1 as LNHNV and CDR2 as YYDKDF (reference sequence). The CDR3 runs 13 residues. This CDR3 is CATRDRENQPQHF. The CDR3 DNA sequence: TGTGCCACCAGAGACAGGGAAAATCAGCCCCAGCATTTT.

V usage is TRBV14 and J usage is TRBJ1-1; 7 bases match TRBD1. The V gene end was trimmed by 4 bases and the J gene end by 0 bases; junction bases not matched to a gene: 5. Germline CDR1 is SGHDN and CDR2 is FVKESK. This CDR3 contains 15 residues. The CDR3 sequence is CASSPLGTVNTEAFF. In DNA form, the CDR3 reads TGTGCCAGCAGCCCACTTGGGACAGTGAACACTGAAGCTTTCTTT.